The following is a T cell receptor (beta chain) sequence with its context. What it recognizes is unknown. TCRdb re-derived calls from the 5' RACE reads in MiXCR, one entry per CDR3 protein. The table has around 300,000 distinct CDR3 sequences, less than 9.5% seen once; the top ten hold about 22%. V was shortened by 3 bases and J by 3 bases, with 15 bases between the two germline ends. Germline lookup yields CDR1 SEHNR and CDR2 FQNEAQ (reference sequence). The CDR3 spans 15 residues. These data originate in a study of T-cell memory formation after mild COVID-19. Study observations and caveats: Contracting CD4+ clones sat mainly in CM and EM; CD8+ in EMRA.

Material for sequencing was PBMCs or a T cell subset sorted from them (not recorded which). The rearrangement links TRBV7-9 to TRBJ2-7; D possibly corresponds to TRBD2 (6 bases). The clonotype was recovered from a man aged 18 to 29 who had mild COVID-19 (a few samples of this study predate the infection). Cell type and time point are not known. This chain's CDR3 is CASSLSPGVDYEQYF. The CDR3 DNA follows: TGTGCCAGCAGCTTGTCCCCGGGGGTCGACTACGAGCAGTACTTC.